A single sample is the source of the 18 T cell receptor beta chains below, sequenced in a study of shared clonotypes between healthy human individuals. Sequencing used immunoSEQ multiplex PCR; TCRdb keeps in-frame clones, though not all of them. The sample consists of around 1.6 million clones, under 99% of them appearing once. Input material: naive CD4+ T cells sorted from blood. Subset in this sample: CD45RA+ positively selected. Receptors were obtained from a man aged 25-45 years in good health.

V and J are TRBV7-9 and TRBJ2-6, with TRBD2 as a possible D gene (5 bases). CDR1 is SEHNR, CDR2 FQNEAQ, per germline (reference sequence). V lost 2 bases to trimming and J lost 4 bases, with 12 bases between them. There are 16 residues in the CDR3. In DNA, the CDR3 is TGTGCCAGCAGCTTAATGATCGGGGTCGGGGCCAACGTCCTGACTTTC. Its protein is CASSLMIGVGANVLTF.

The V call is TRBV11-2, the J call TRBJ2-7, with TRBD2 as a possible D gene (6 bases). Trimming took off 6 bases at V and 2 bases at J, with 20 bases between the two ends. Germline-derived CDR1 and CDR2 are SGHAT and FQNNGV. The CDR3 consists of 16 residues. DNA for the CDR3: TGTGCCAGCAGGCCTCTAACGGGAGTGTCCCCCTACGAGCAGTACTTC. It yields the protein CASRPLTGVSPYEQYF.

CDR3: CASSPIEGQVPGNTIYF. DNA of the CDR3: TGTGCCAGCTCACCGATCGAGGGACAGGTGCCTGGAAACACCATATATTTT. This sequence joins TRBV18 and TRBJ1-3; 8 nucleotides match TRBD1. J lost 2 bases, V lost 3 bases, and 9 bases had no gene match. CDR3 size: 17 residues. Germline CDR1 reads KGHSH; CDR2 reads LQKENI.

This chain joins TRBV4-1 and TRBJ2-1, with 14 bases lining up with TRBD2. CDR1 is MGHRA and CDR2 is YSYEKL in the germline V gene. The CDR3 runs to 17 residues. The V gene end was trimmed by 5 bases and the J gene end by 6 bases; junction bases not matched to a gene: 9. Written as DNA, the CDR3 is TGCGCCAGCAGCTCCCGACTAGCGGGAGGGCCGTCCAATGAGCAGTTCTTC. This gives the protein CASSSRLAGGPSNEQFF.

The chain's CDR3 is CASSVGVGQPRTNEKLFF. CDR3 sequence (DNA): TGTGCCAGCAGCGTAGGAGTAGGTCAGCCCAGAACTAATGAAAAACTGTTTTTT. The chain employs TRBV9 and TRBJ1-4; D is uncertain. CDR3 size: 18 residues. CDR1 SGDLS and CDR2 YYNGEE come from the germline V gene. Deletions cut 0 bases from V and 1 base from J, with 16 bases between. Full variable domain (outside the CDR3, taken from reference TRBV9 and TRBJ1-4): DSGVTQTPKHLITATGQRVTLRCSPRSGDLSVYWYQQSLDQGLQFLIQYYNGEERAKGNILERFSAQQFPDLHSELNLSSLELGDSALYFCASSVGVGQPRTNEKLFFGSGTQLSVL.

This chain joins TRBV28 and TRBJ2-7, with 10 bases fitting TRBD1. The CDR3 loop spans 16 amino acids. CDR1 and CDR2 from the germline V gene are MDHEN and SYDVKM. The V segment lost 5 bases and the J segment 0 bases; nucleotides outside the gene matches: 7. CDR3 in DNA: TGTGCCAGCAGTCGTACCGGGACAGGGGTCTCCTACGAGCAGTACTTC. Translation gives CASSRTGTGVSYEQYF.

The chain combines TRBV9 with TRBJ2-7; the D is unclear. This CDR3 has 12 residues. The V end was cut by 4 bases, the J end by 7 bases, with 12 bases between. The germline gives CDR1 SGDLS, CDR2 YYNGEE. The CDR3 DNA follows: TGTGCCAGCAGCCCCCACGTAGGGGAGCAGTACTTC. Its translation is CASSPHVGEQYF.

Worth noting for this clone: This specimen includes other DNA sequences encoding the same CDR3. V is TRBV5-1 and J is TRBJ1-2; TRBD1 matches 7 bases. The CDR3 sequence is 13 residues long. Unmatched junction bases numbered 4, after V lost 3 bases and J lost 5 bases. Germline V lookup: CDR1 SGHRS, CDR2 YFSETQ. The CDR3 sequence: CASSYDRDYGYTF. For the CDR3, the DNA is TGCGCCAGCAGCTACGACAGGGATTATGGCTACACCTTC.

About this clone: The same CDR3 also results from other DNA sequences found in this sample. The rearrangement uses TRBV5-6 and TRBJ2-3; D may be TRBD1 or TRBD2 (5 bases each). The germline V and J ends were trimmed by 1 base and 3 bases, with 12 bases remaining between them. CDR3 length: 15 residues. CDR1 and CDR2 (germline): SGHDT, YYEEEE. The CDR3 region has the DNA TGTGCCAGCAGCTTGAGAACAGGCGGGACAGATACGCAGTATTTT. Its translation: CASSLRTGGTDTQYF.

The chain combines TRBV2 with TRBJ1-1, with D hard to call. From germline, CDR1 is SNHLY and CDR2 FYNNEI. The V end lost 8 bases, the J end lost 11 bases, and 15 bases lay between the germline ends. The CDR3 has 11 amino acids. This chain's CDR3 is CASQPNVGAFF. The CDR3 DNA reads as TGTGCCAGCCAACCGAATGTGGGGGCTTTCTTT.

On this clone: Other DNA variants within this sample encode the same CDR3. This chain uses TRBV18 with TRBJ1-1; perhaps TRBD1 as D (5 bases). CDR1 and CDR2 (germline): KGHSH, LQKENI. V was clipped by 0 bases and J by 5 bases, with 10 bases between them. The CDR3 has 14 amino acids. CDR3 in amino acids: CASSPPGRVTEAFF. DNA for the CDR3: TGTGCCAGCTCACCACCCGGCAGGGTAACTGAAGCTTTCTTT. The whole variable domain, filled in from reference TRBV18 and TRBJ1-1, reads NAGVMQNPRHLVRRRGQEARLRCSPMKGHSHVYWYRQLPEEGLKFMVYLQKENIIDESGMPKERFSAEFPKEGPSILRIQQVVRGDSAAYFCASSPPGRVTEAFFGQGTRLTVV.

This clone occurred once. The V gene is TRBV19, the J gene TRBJ2-7; D is unclear. This CDR3 has 15 amino acids. CDR1 LNHDA and CDR2 SQIVND come from the germline V gene (reference sequence). The V end lost 2 bases, the J end lost 4 bases, and 15 bases lay between the germline ends. The chain's CDR3 is CASSIRLSTNYEQYF. CDR3 coding DNA: TGTGCCAGTAGTATAAGACTCTCAACTAATTACGAGCAGTACTTC.

This clone was seen a single time. The CDR3 protein is CASRRGYGEQFF. CDR3 DNA: TGTGCTAGTCGCAGGGGATACGGTGAGCAGTTCTTC. The chain uses TRBV12-5 and TRBJ2-1, with a weak D call TRBD1 (6 bases). The CDR3 spans 12 residues. V dropped 8 bases and J dropped 9 bases, with 14 bases sitting between them. Germline loops: CDR1 LGHNT, CDR2 FRNRAP.

The chain combines TRBV4-2 with TRBJ1-2; D gene ambiguous. Germline values: CDR1 LGHNA, CDR2 YNFKEQ. V was cut by 0 bases and J by 6 bases, with 2 bases left in between. The CDR3 totals 11 residues. The CDR3, as DNA: TGTGCCAGCAGCCAAGACCATGGCTACACCTTC. Protein product: CASSQDHGYTF.

The V call is TRBV28, the J call TRBJ2-7; 8 bases are shared with TRBD2. V shed 6 bases and J 7 bases; nucleotides not matched to a gene: 17. Germline CDR1 MDHEN, CDR2 SYDVKM. The CDR3 totals 16 residues. Here the CDR3 reads CASRWLTSAGIREQYF. CDR3 sequence (DNA): TGTGCCAGCAGATGGTTGACTAGCGCTGGGATTAGGGAGCAGTACTTC. Combining the CDR3 with reference TRBV28 and TRBJ2-7 gives the whole variable domain DVKVTQSSRYLVKRTGEKVFLECVQDMDHENMFWYRQDPGLGLRLIYFSYDVKMKEKGDIPEGYSVSREKKERFSLILESASTNQTSMYLCASRWLTSAGIREQYFGPGTRLTVT.

The gene calls are TRBV27 and TRBJ1-5; 9 positions agree with TRBD1. V was clipped by 5 bases and J by 3 bases; unmatched bases: 11. The CDR3 is 17 residues long. The germline V gene has CDR1 MNHEY and CDR2 SMNVEV (reference sequence). The CDR3 sequence: CASSLWSGQGNNQPQHF. In DNA, the CDR3 is TGTGCCAGCAGTCTATGGTCGGGACAGGGTAACAATCAGCCCCAGCATTTT.

The gene calls are TRBV5-1 and TRBJ2-1; 7 positions match TRBD2. Unmatched junction bases numbered 4, after V lost 4 bases and J lost 0 bases. The V gene's germline CDR1 is SGHRS and CDR2 YFSETQ. This CDR3 comprises 15 residues. The CDR3 reads CASSPLADSYNEQFF. CDR3 DNA sequence: TGCGCCAGCAGCCCCCTAGCGGACTCCTACAATGAGCAGTTCTTC.

This clone was recorded only once. CDR3 region: CASSRSPTSGRAQDTQYF. In DNA, the CDR3 is TGTGCCAGCAGCCGTTCCCCTACTAGCGGGAGGGCCCAAGATACGCAGTATTTT. The V call is TRBV7-2, the J call TRBJ2-3; 13 nucleotides align to TRBD2. With V trimmed by 5 bases and J by 5 bases, 13 bases remained unmatched. The length of the CDR3 is 18 residues. Germline loops: CDR1 SGHTA, CDR2 FQGNSA.